The present TCR beta chain was sequenced within a study of CD8 T cells in ankylosing spondylitis. Study-level results: Enrichment of disease-linked clones was reportedly significant in matched ankylosing spondylitis synovial fluid. Clones linked with disease were CD8+ and fairly uncommon in the peripheral blood. In reactive arthritis synovial fluid and blood, some motif variants had been reported before. Ankylosing spondylitis blood appeared to carry a characteristic TCR beta motif of eight or nine highly homologous variants.

Regarding this clonotype: Antigen specificity is unknown.

The authors made TCR beta libraries by quantitative 5'-RACE with molecular barcodes. From the 5' RACE reads, TCRdb called clonotypes with MiXCR, one entry per CDR3 protein. The table records about 540,000 distinct CDR3 sequences, 10% to 15% of them present only once. This TCR came from a male donor with ankylosing spondylitis. Sequenced material: blood, either unsorted or a sorted T cell fraction (not recorded which).

The CDR3, as DNA: TGTGCCAGCAGCGTGATAGCGGGAGGGCCTTCGGAATTCTCCTACAATGAGCAGTTCTTC. This gives the protein CASSVIAGGPSEFSYNEQFF. The genes are TRBV5-6 and TRBJ2-1, with 11 bases aligning to TRBD2. Unmatched junction bases numbered 15, after V lost 4 bases and J lost 0 bases. Germline V gene lookup returns CDR1 SGHDT and CDR2 YYEEEE. The CDR3 has 20 residues.